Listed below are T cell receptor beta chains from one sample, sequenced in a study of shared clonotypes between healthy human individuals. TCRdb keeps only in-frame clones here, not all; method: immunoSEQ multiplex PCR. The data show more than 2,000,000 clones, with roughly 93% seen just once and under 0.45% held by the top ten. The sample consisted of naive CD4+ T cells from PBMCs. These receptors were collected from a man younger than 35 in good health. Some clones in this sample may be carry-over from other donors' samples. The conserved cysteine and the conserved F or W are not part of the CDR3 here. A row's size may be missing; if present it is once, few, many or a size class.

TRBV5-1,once,ASSLPVVAGELF
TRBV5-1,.,ASSLQDSYEQY
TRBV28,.,ASSFRTGLNNEQF
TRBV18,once,ASSRRGTGVEKLF
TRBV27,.,ASSSRRINQPQH
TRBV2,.,ASNYSPPAKLF
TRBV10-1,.,ASSAWAGGSYEQY
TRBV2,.,ASSVDDSGANVLT
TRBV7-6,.,ASSLFSRNARAGELF
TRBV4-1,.,ASSQWMTANTGELF
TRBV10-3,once,AISEPAGGLNEQF
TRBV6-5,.,ASMRKRPNTGELF
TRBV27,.,ASSRGGTPYEQY
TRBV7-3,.,ASSLTAGAPGETQY
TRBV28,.,ASSSPGVPRETQY
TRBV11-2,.,ASSLAFGGDPLEQY
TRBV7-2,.,ASSSELAEETQY
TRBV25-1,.,ASSDSTRGSPGTQY
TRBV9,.,ASSVGLAGRSNEQF
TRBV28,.,ASSTLGAESTDTQY
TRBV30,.,AWRVSGIYNEQF
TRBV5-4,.,ASSTPAEGPETQY
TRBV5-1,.,ASSLQGASYGYT
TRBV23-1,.,ASSPKEGLAETAYPDTQY
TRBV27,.,ASSLGGSYEQY